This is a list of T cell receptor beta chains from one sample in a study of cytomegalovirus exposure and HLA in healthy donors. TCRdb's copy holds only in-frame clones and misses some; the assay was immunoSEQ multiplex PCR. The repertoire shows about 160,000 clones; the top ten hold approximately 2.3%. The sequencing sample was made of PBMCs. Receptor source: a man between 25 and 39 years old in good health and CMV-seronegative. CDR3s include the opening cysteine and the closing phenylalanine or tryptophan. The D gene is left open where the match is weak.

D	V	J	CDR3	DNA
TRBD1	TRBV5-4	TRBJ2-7	CASSADPGTVSYEQYF	TGTGCCAGCAGCGCAGATCCCGGGACAGTTTCCTACGAGCAGTACTTC
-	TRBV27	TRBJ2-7	CASSRRLNYEQYF	TGTGCCAGCAGTCGAAGACTGAACTACGAGCAGTACTTC
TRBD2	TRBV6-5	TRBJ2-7	CASRLTSGRVEYF	TGTGCCAGCAGGTTGACTAGCGGGAGGGTGGAGTACTTC
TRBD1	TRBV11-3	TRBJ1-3	CASSSGQGIRNTIYF	TGTGCCAGCAGCTCCGGACAGGGGATTAGAAACACCATATATTTT
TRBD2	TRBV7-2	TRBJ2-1	CASSSRTSGSYNEQFF	TGTGCCAGCAGCTCCAGGACTAGCGGCTCCTACAATGAGCAGTTCTTC
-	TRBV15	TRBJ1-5	CATSLDRRSNQPQHF	TGTGCCACCAGCCTAGACAGGAGGAGCAATCAGCCCCAGCATTTT
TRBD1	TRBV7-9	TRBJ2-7	CASSLGQGNEQYF	TGTGCCAGCAGCTTGGGACAGGGGAACGAGCAGTACTTC
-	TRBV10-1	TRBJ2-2	CASSGGPTGELFF	TGCGCCAGCAGTGGGGGCCCCACCGGGGAGCTGTTTTTT
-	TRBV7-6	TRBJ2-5	CASRPRASVQETQYF	TGTGCCAGCAGGCCCAGGGCCTCGGTACAAGAGACCCAGTACTTC
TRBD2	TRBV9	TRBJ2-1	CASRFSGSNEQFF	TGTGCCAGCCGATTTAGCGGGAGCAATGAGCAGTTCTTC
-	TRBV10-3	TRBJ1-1	CAISEPNQGNTETFF	TGTGCCATCAGTGAGCCAAATCAGGGGAACACTGAAACTTTCTTT
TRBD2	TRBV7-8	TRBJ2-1	CASSLSLAGASLSNEQFF	TGTGCCAGCAGCTTAAGTCTAGCGGGAGCCTCGCTTTCAAATGAGCAGTTCTTC
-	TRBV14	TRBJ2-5	CASSQDVSLETQYF	TGTGCCAGCAGCCAAGACGTATCTTTAGAGACCCAGTACTTC
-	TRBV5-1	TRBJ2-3	CASSEKRLHTDTQYF	TGCGCCAGCTCGGAAAAGAGACTCCACACAGATACGCAGTATTTT
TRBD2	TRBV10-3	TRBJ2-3	CAIGGESGDTQYF	TGTGCCATCGGGGGGGAGTCCGGGGATACGCAGTATTTT
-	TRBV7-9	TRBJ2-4	CASSSGLAKNIQYF	TGTGCCAGCAGCTCAGGATTAGCCAAAAACATTCAGTACTTC
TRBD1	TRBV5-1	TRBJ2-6	CASSFATGSSGANVLTF	TGCGCCAGCAGCTTCGCGACAGGGAGCTCTGGGGCCAACGTCCTGACTTTC
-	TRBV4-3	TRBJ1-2	CASSREETEYDGYTF	TGCGCCAGCAGCCGAGAGGAAACAGAGTACGATGGCTACACCTTC
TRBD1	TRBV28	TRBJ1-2	CASSLTGGRGYTF	TGTGCCAGCAGCCTAACAGGGGGCCGGGGCTACACCTTC
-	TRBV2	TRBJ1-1	CASSATGVGATEAFF	TGTGCCAGCAGTGCGACTGGGGTAGGGGCCACTGAAGCTTTCTTT
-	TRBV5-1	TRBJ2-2	CASSLESGGTGELFF	TGCGCCAGCAGCCTGGAAAGTGGAGGCACCGGGGAGCTGTTTTTT
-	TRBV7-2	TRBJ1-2	CASSLGPQLGGGAGYTF	TGTGCCAGCAGCTTAGGACCTCAATTGGGTGGAGGTGCCGGCTACACCTTC
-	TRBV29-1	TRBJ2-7	CSVLIQGTTYEQYF	TGCAGCGTCCTAATCCAGGGGACAACCTACGAGCAGTACTTC
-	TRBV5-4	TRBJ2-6	CASSVQGTGANVLTF	TGTGCCAGCAGCGTGCAGGGAACCGGGGCCAACGTCCTGACTTTC
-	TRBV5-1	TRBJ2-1	CASSNGGPNNEQFF	TGCGCCAGCAGTAACGGCGGCCCTAACAATGAGCAGTTCTTC
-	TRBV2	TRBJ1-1	CASSGTIRNTEAFF	TGTGCCAGCAGTGGGACAATCCGGAACACTGAAGCTTTCTTT
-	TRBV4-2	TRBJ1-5	CASSQDGTTGNNQPQHF	TGTGCCAGCAGCCAAGACGGGACAACAGGAAACAATCAGCCCCAGCATTTT
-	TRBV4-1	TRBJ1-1	CASSQVMNTEAFF	TGCGCCAGCAGCCAAGTCATGAACACTGAAGCTTTCTTT
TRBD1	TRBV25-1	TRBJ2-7	CASSESGGRFYEQYF	TGTGCCAGCAGTGAATCAGGGGGCCGCTTCTACGAGCAGTACTTC
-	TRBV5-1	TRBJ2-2	CASSLWDTSNTGELFF	TGCGCCAGCAGCCTCTGGGACACCTCGAACACCGGGGAGCTGTTTTTT
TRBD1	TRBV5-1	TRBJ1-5	CASSPGGNQPQHF	TGCGCCAGCAGCCCAGGGGGGAATCAGCCCCAGCATTTT
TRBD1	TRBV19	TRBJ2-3	CASSMDRLTDTQYF	TGTGCCAGTAGTATGGACAGGCTCACAGATACGCAGTATTTT
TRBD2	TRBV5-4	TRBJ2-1	CASSLAASTSGGSEQFF	TGTGCCAGCAGCTTGGCCGCTTCGACTAGCGGGGGTTCTGAGCAGTTCTTC
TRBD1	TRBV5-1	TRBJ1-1	CASSSRTGENTEAFF	TGCGCCAGCAGCTCGCGGACAGGGGAGAACACTGAAGCTTTCTTT
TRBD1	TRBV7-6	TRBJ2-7	CASSLDRGPYEQYF	TGTGCCAGCAGCTTAGACAGGGGTCCCTACGAGCAGTACTTC
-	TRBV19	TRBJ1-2	CASSRGLGRGYTF	TGTGCCAGTAGTAGGGGCCTTGGGAGGGGCTACACCTTC
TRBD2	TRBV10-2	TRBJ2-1	CASSDPAGSTPNEQFF	TGCGCCAGCAGTGATCCAGCGGGGTCGACGCCGAATGAGCAGTTCTTC
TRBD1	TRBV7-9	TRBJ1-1	CASSKTGVGTEAFF	TGTGCCAGCAGCAAGACAGGGGTGGGTACTGAAGCTTTCTTT
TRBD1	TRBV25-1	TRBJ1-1	CASSGTGAPGTEAFF	TGTGCCAGCAGTGGTACAGGGGCCCCGGGCACTGAAGCTTTCTTT
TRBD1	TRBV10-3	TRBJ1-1	CAISVGQKYTEAFF	TGTGCCATCAGTGTGGGACAGAAATACACTGAAGCTTTCTTT
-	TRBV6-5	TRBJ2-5	CASSYSAQGRGETQYF	TGTGCCAGCAGTTACTCGGCACAGGGTCGGGGAGAGACCCAGTACTTC
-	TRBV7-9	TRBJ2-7	CASSGYSGEQYF	TGTGCCAGCAGCGGATATAGCGGCGAGCAGTACTTC
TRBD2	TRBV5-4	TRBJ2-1	CASSSLEAGGYNEQFF	TGTGCCAGCAGCAGTTTAGAAGCGGGAGGCTACAATGAGCAGTTCTTC
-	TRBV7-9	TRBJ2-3	CASSERRTSDTQYF	TGTGCCAGCAGCGAAAGACGGACATCAGATACGCAGTATTTT
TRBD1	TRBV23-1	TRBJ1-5	CASRQRDREKNQPQHF	TGCGCCAGCCGCCAGAGGGACAGGGAAAAAAATCAGCCCCAGCATTTT
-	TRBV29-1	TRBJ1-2	CSVDRGVGRLAYGYTF	TGCAGCGTTGACCGGGGGGTGGGACGGCTCGCCTATGGCTACACCTTC
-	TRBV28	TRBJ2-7	CASSTQVAGQIHDGSYEQYF	TGTGCCAGCAGTACCCAGGTGGCGGGACAGATCCACGACGGGTCCTACGAGCAGTACTTC
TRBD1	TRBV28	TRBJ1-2	CASSLAGTDTFRGPNYGYTF	TGTGCCAGCAGTTTAGCCGGGACAGACACCTTCAGGGGCCCTAACTATGGCTACACCTTC